This T cell receptor (beta chain) was obtained from a study of cytomegalovirus exposure and HLA in healthy donors. Of note for this clone: Its cognate antigen is unknown.

Study-wide results and caveats: The investigators catalogued 164 TCR beta chains as cytomegalovirus-associated.

J gave up 5 bases and V 5 bases, and 16 bases lay outside the gene matches. This CDR3 spans 17 amino acids. Germline CDR1 is MDHEN and CDR2 is SYDVKM. 13 Jbeta primers and 60 Vbeta primers were used for the PCR. Authors' analysis steps: The count from a later analysis was 60 million to 85 million unique TCR beta chains, around 11 million of them shared. TCRdb keeps only in-frame clones here, not all; method: immunoSEQ multiplex PCR. The DNA gave D and trimming, while V, J and clone size come from that table. The table records about 200,000 clones, 82% of them present only once. The clonotype originates from a woman aged 35 to 49 in good health and CMV-seronegative. The gene calls are TRBV28 and TRBJ2-7; 9 nucleotides agree with TRBD2. The sequenced material came from PBMCs. The CDR3 region is CASSPQIGAGGNNEQYF. In nucleotides, the CDR3 is TGTGCCAGCAGTCCTCAGATTGGAGCGGGAGGTAACAACGAGCAGTACTTC.